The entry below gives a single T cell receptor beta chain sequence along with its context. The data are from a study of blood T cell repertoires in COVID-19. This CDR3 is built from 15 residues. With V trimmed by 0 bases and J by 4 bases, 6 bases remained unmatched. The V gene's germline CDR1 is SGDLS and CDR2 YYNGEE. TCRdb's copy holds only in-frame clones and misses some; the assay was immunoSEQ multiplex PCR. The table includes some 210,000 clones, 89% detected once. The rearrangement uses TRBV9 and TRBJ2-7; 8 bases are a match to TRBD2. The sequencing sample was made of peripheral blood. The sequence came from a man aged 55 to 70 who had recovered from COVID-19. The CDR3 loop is CASSVAGGDRYEQYF. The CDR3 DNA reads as TGTGCCAGCAGCGTAGCGGGGGGGGATCGGTACGAGCAGTACTTC.